The rows below give T cell receptor beta chains drawn from one sample of a study of beta chain features in type 1 diabetes. Profiling relied on immunoSEQ multiplex PCR, and the TCRdb table lists in-frame clones only, not all of them. The table shows under 400,000 clones, with about 12% occurring only once. The sequencing sample was made of naive CD4+ T cells from blood. The source is a man aged 18 to 30 in good health. Both conserved end residues are part of each CDR3. The order of the fields is clone size, D gene, J gene, V gene, CDR3 protein, CDR3 DNA. D genes are given only for firm matches. Clone size appears in some rows only: once, few, many, or a class for an expanded clone.

many | TRBD1 | TRBJ2-7 | TRBV29-1 | CSGGQGRFNEQYF | TGCAGCGGGGGACAGGGCCGGTTTAACGAGCAGTACTTC
few | NA | TRBJ1-5 | TRBV28 | CASSTTRKRNQPQHF | TGTGCCAGCAGTACCACACGCAAAAGAAATCAGCCCCAGCATTTT
NA | NA | TRBJ2-7 | TRBV28 | CASSLKRRHSYEQYF | TGTGCCAGCAGTTTAAAGCGGAGACACTCCTACGAGCAGTACTTC
NA | TRBD1 | TRBJ1-6 | TRBV5-6 | CASTKGQGRMGSPLHF | TGTGCCAGCACCAAAGGACAGGGGCGGATGGGTTCACCCCTCCACTTT
few | NA | TRBJ2-2 | TRBV7-3 | CASSPQEAGELFF | TGTGCCAGCAGTCCACAGGAAGCCGGGGAGCTGTTTTTT
few | NA | TRBJ2-5 | TRBV4-1 | CASSQWRLETQYF | TGCGCCAGCAGCCAGTGGAGATTGGAGACCCAGTACTTC
NA | NA | TRBJ2-1 | TRBV9 | CASSADTLYNEQFF | TGTGCCAGCAGCGCGGACACTCTCTACAATGAGCAGTTCTTC
few | TRBD2 | TRBJ2-4 | TRBV15 | CATSRAGLAGLKNIQYF | TGTGCCACCAGCAGAGCGGGGCTAGCGGGCCTTAAAAACATTCAGTACTTC
few | TRBD1 | TRBJ1-1 | TRBV7-9 | CASSFQGANTEAFF | TGTGCCAGCAGCTTCCAGGGGGCTAACACTGAAGCTTTCTTT
few | NA | TRBJ2-5 | TRBV7-3 | CASRGRTEETQYF | TGTGCCAGCAGGGGCAGGACAGAAGAGACCCAGTACTTC
NA | NA | TRBJ2-5 | TRBV9 | CASSAHQGGAGETQYF | TGTGCCAGCAGCGCTCACCAAGGGGGCGCGGGGGAGACCCAGTACTTC
NA | TRBD2 | TRBJ2-7 | TRBV19 | CASSGASGTAYEQYF | TGTGCCAGTAGTGGGGCTAGCGGGACCGCATACGAGCAGTACTTC
few | TRBD1 | TRBJ2-7 | TRBV7-2 | CASSREGGRSSEQYF | TGTGCCAGCAGCCGGGAAGGGGGCCGATCCTCCGAGCAGTACTTC
NA | NA | TRBJ2-2 | TRBV28 | CASRPPRTNTGELFF | TGTGCCAGCAGACCACCACGGACTAACACCGGGGAGCTGTTTTTT
NA | TRBD1 | TRBJ1-2 | TRBV11-2 | CASSLTGQASQGGYTF | TGTGCCAGCAGCTTAACGGGACAGGCGTCCCAGGGTGGCTACACCTTC
few | NA | TRBJ2-7 | TRBV18 | CASSPDRSYEQYF | TGTGCCAGCTCACCAGACAGGAGCTACGAGCAGTACTTC
NA | TRBD2 | TRBJ2-7 | TRBV27 | CASSLYTSGSLEQYF | TGTGCCAGCAGTTTATATACTAGCGGGAGTCTAGAGCAGTACTTC
NA | NA | TRBJ2-6 | TRBV30 | CAWSTGLHRVGGANVLTF | TGTGCCTGGAGTACGGGACTGCATAGGGTCGGTGGGGCCAACGTCCTGACTTTC